This is a list of T cell receptor beta chains from one sample in a study of CXCR3-negative and CXCR3-positive naive CD8 T cells. TCRdb re-called the 5' RACE reads and gives one entry per CDR3 protein, without DNA. This table holds approximately 130,000 distinct CDR3 sequences. The sample taken for sequencing was naive CXCR3+ CD8+ T cells from blood. These receptors were collected from a human donor in good health. Some clones in this sample may be carry-over from other donors' samples. Each CDR3 is given with its conserved first and last residue.

v_call	j_call	cdr3_aa
TRBV21-1	TRBJ2-2	CAHFRLAGGLGGELFF
TRBV7-3	TRBJ2-5	CASSPSGPAVQETQYF
TRBV7-6	TRBJ2-3	CASSLLWGPDTQYF
TRBV12-3/TRBV12-4	TRBJ1-1	CASSYKGSRNTEAFF
TRBV5-4	TRBJ2-1	CASSIMGQGAYEQFF
TRBV7-3	TRBJ2-1	CASSNRQGDYNEQFF
TRBV20-1	TRBJ1-5	CSARGWGDQPQHF
TRBV7-9	TRBJ2-7	CASSLARGQASYEQYF
TRBV20-1	TRBJ2-7	CSARGPPGQGLYEQYF
TRBV29-1	TRBJ2-1	CSVSFGGLPTNKGNEQFF
TRBV28	TRBJ2-7	CASSPHYRNSYEQYF
TRBV20-1	TRBJ1-5	CSARTAGFSKQPQHF
TRBV7-9	TRBJ2-1	CASCQGMDEQFF
TRBV7-2	TRBJ2-1	CASSLGAVYNEQFF
TRBV4-2	TRBJ2-1	CASSLSGRRDNEQFF
TRBV3-1	TRBJ2-1	CASSNDRGYLDEQFF
TRBV7-9	TRBJ1-2	CASLPVPLIYTF
TRBV25-1	TRBJ2-1	CASRGLDNEKFF
TRBV6-5	TRBJ2-2	CASSYTLGELFF
TRBV28	TRBJ2-1	CASSSPPSGNEQFF
TRBV6-2/TRBV6-3	TRBJ2-7	CASRPIRDAVSYEQYF
TRBV12-3/TRBV12-4	TRBJ2-1	CASSLGASGIGEQFF
TRBV21-1	TRBJ2-3	CASSKVSTRDTQYF
TRBV29-1	TRBJ1-1	CSVEQVVPAFF
TRBV14	TRBJ2-7	CASSRIGSSYEQYF
TRBV7-9	TRBJ2-2	CASSLGPINTGELFF
TRBV2	TRBJ2-5	CASSEGLATETQYF
TRBV12-3/TRBV12-4	TRBJ2-1	CASRYTGQGNEQFF
TRBV7-2	TRBJ2-5	CASSSPVDRVEETQYF
TRBV7-6	TRBJ1-1	CASSFSPTLEAFF
TRBV7-9	TRBJ2-1	CASSLRGAAHGESYNEQFF
TRBV7-2	TRBJ1-4	CASSLGGGPSEKLFF
TRBV7-9	TRBJ2-3	CASSLIRDTQYF
TRBV9	TRBJ2-1	CASSASGLASSYNEQFF
TRBV28	TRBJ2-2	CASTPRSRPGELFF
TRBV27	TRBJ2-3	CASTEDRSFTDTQYF
TRBV14	TRBJ2-5	CASRGQGYETQYF
TRBV13	TRBJ2-3	CASSHPTSGDLDTQYF
TRBV29-1	TRBJ1-2	CSVEDLQGYYGYTF
TRBV12-3/TRBV12-4	TRBJ2-7	CASSGLANSYEQYF
TRBV6-6	TRBJ1-3	CASRELGRGNTIYF
TRBV7-8	TRBJ2-1	CASSSRSEHYNEQFF
TRBV28	TRBJ2-1	CASIPGLAAFNEQFF
TRBV19	TRBJ2-7	CASSGGRLIDEQYF
TRBV11-2	TRBJ2-1	CASSLGPVTPNEQFF